Listed below are T cell receptor beta chains from one sample, sequenced in a study of T cells in Graves' hyperthyroidism and ophthalmopathy. TCRdb ran MiXCR on the multiplex PCR reads and lists one entry per CDR3 protein. This sample yields a few hundred thousand distinct CDR3 sequences, of which 13% to 15% are seen a single time; about 14% belongs to the top ten. Specimen: blood. The receptors originated from a woman between 40 and 55 years old with Graves' hyperthyroidism that later progressed to Graves' ophthalmopathy. Each CDR3 is given with its conserved first and last residue. The D gene is left open where the match is weak. Clone size is not always given. Where it is, it says once, few, many or a class for expanded clones.

clone_size	v_call	d_call	j_call	cdr3_aa	cdr3_nt
few	TRBV19	NA	TRBJ2-1	CASNPGTVYNEQFF	TGTGCCAGTAACCCCGGGACGGTCTACAATGAGCAGTTCTTC
many	TRBV24-1	NA	TRBJ2-7	CATSATAPPYEQYF	TGTGCCACCAGTGCTACGGCACCTCCCTACGAGCAGTACTTC
many	TRBV20-1	TRBD2	TRBJ2-5	CSARPEAGPSKTQYF	TGCAGTGCTAGACCGGAAGCGGGACCTTCGAAGACCCAGTACTTC
NA	TRBV10-3	NA	TRBJ1-2	CAIRWDTLAGGYTF	TGTGCCATCAGATGGGACACCCTAGCGGGAGGCTACACCTTC
many	TRBV20-1	NA	TRBJ2-1	CSAPGGQEVFTVRNEQFF	TGCAGTGCACCCGGAGGGCAGGAGGTTTTCACGGTCAGGAATGAGCAGTTCTTC
NA	TRBV6-2/TRBV6-3	NA	TRBJ1-1	CAILSYREAFF	TGTGCTATATTAAGTTACCGAGAGGCTTTCTTT
NA	TRBV29-1	NA	TRBJ2-1	CSVENYNEQFF	TGCAGCGTTGAAAATTACAATGAGCAGTTCTTC
many	TRBV7-8	TRBD2	TRBJ2-1	CASSFPYTGGSYNEQFF	TGTGCCAGCAGCTTCCCATACACGGGGGGATCCTACAATGAGCAGTTCTTC
NA	TRBV10-3	NA	TRBJ2-3	CAITNAAGGAASDTQYF	TGTGCCATCACCAACGCTGCCGGGGGCGCAGCCTCAGATACGCAGTATTTT
NA	TRBV6-1	NA	TRBJ2-7	CASSRPGKFGYEQYF	TGTGCCAGCAGTCGCCCGGGAAAGTTTGGTTACGAGCAGTACTTC
many	TRBV30	NA	TRBJ1-6	CAWSRPRGPQDSKSSPLHF	TGTGCCTGGAGCCGCCCTCGGGGCCCCCAGGACAGTAAAAGTTCACCCCTCCACTTT
many	TRBV12-3/TRBV12-4	NA	TRBJ2-5	CASTRWAAQETQYF	TGTGCCAGCACCCGGTGGGCGGCGCAAGAGACCCAGTACTTC
many	TRBV5-1	TRBD2	TRBJ2-5	CASSWGPAGGQETQYF	TGCGCCAGCAGCTGGGGGCCAGCGGGAGGGCAAGAGACCCAGTACTTC
NA	TRBV6-1	NA	TRBJ1-2	CASTQNVGELYGYTF	TGTGCCAGCACCCAAAATGTCGGAGAACTCTATGGCTACACCTTC
many	TRBV11-2	TRBD1	TRBJ2-7	CASSLGRDRYYEQYF	TGTGCCAGCAGCTTAGGAAGGGACAGGTACTACGAGCAGTACTTC
once	TRBV9	TRBD2	TRBJ2-5	CASSVGTSGRGETQYF	TGTGCCAGCAGCGTAGGGACTAGCGGGAGGGGAGAGACCCAGTACTTC
few	TRBV6-5	NA	TRBJ1-1	CASRDSSRATEAFF	TGTGCCAGCAGGGATTCTTCAAGGGCCACTGAAGCTTTCTTT
many	TRBV9	NA	TRBJ2-1	CASSVDVGYNEQFF	TGTGCCAGCAGCGTAGACGTCGGCTACAATGAGCAGTTCTTC
many	TRBV5-1	TRBD2	TRBJ2-3	CASSLLGGRTDTQYF	TGCGCCAGCAGCTTACTCGGCGGGAGGACAGATACGCAGTATTTT
few	TRBV15	NA	TRBJ2-4	CATSRKPPRLGEKNIQYF	TGTGCCACCAGCAGAAAACCCCCTAGACTGGGCGAGAAAAACATTCAGTACTTC
many	TRBV7-8	NA	TRBJ1-1	CASSPPGVNEAFF	TGTGCCAGCAGCCCTCCCGGAGTGAATGAAGCTTTCTTT
many	TRBV7-9	NA	TRBJ2-7	CASSSSSPVGEQYF	TGTGCCAGCAGCTCATCATCCCCGGTGGGCGAGCAGTACTTC
many	TRBV18	NA	TRBJ1-4	CASSPLRDVNEKLFF	TGTGCCAGCTCACCACTCCGGGACGTCAATGAAAAACTGTTTTTT
many	TRBV27	TRBD2	TRBJ2-7	CASRLWTSGNEQYF	TGTGCCAGCAGGCTGTGGACTAGCGGCAACGAGCAGTACTTC
NA	TRBV6-1	NA	TRBJ2-7	CASSEGGYRQYF	TGTGCCAGCAGTGAAGGCGGTTACCGGCAGTACTTC
NA	TRBV2	NA	TRBJ2-5	CASKGTQTSQETQYF	TGTGCCAGCAAGGGAACCCAGACCTCCCAAGAGACCCAGTACTTC
NA	TRBV2	NA	TRBJ2-3	CASSEGWGDTDTQYF	TGTGCCAGCAGTGAAGGGTGGGGTGACACAGATACGCAGTATTTT
many	TRBV6-5	NA	TRBJ2-5	CASSYRQGGETQYF	TGTGCCAGCAGTTACCGCCAAGGCGGAGAGACCCAGTACTTC
NA	TRBV2	TRBD2	TRBJ2-1	CASSARTRSHNNEQFF	TGTGCCAGCAGTGCCCGGACTAGGTCCCACAACAATGAGCAGTTCTTC
many	TRBV12-3/TRBV12-4	NA	TRBJ2-5	CASSFRYQETQYF	TGTGCCAGCAGTTTTCGGTACCAAGAGACCCAGTACTTC
many	TRBV27	TRBD1	TRBJ1-1	CASSFLTGQGARTEAFF	TGTGCCAGCAGTTTCCTTACAGGACAGGGGGCGAGGACTGAAGCTTTCTTT